This TCR beta chain is drawn from a study of shared clonotypes between healthy human individuals. Generated by immunoSEQ multiplex PCR, the TCRdb table keeps only in-frame clones and is missing some. The sample shows some 2 million clones, approximately 95% of them seen only once. Healthy and HIV-negative, the adult donors had no recent acute infections or vaccinations. V gave up 3 bases and J gave up 0 bases; unmatched junction bases: 4. The CDR3 has 15 residues. Per germline, CDR1 SEHNR and CDR2 FQNEAQ (reference sequence). The genes are TRBV7-9 and TRBJ1-1; 7 positions match TRBD1. Sequencing was carried out using naive CD4+ T cells sorted from blood. Subset described: CD45RA+ positively selected. This sequence originates from a man aged 18 to 30 in good health. The CDR3 DNA reads as TGTGCCAGCAGCTTCGACAGGGCCATGAACACTGAAGCTTTCTTT. It encodes CASSFDRAMNTEAFF.